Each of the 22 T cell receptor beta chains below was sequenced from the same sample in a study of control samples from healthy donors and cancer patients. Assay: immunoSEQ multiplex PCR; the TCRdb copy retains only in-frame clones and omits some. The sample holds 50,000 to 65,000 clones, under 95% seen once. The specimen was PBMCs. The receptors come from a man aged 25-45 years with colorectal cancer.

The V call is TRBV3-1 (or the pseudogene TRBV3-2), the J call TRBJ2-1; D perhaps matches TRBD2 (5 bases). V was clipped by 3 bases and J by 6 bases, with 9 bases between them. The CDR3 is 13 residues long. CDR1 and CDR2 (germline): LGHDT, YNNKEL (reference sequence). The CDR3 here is CASSHKGVNEQFF. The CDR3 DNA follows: TGTGCCAGCAGCCATAAGGGAGTCAATGAGCAGTTCTTC.

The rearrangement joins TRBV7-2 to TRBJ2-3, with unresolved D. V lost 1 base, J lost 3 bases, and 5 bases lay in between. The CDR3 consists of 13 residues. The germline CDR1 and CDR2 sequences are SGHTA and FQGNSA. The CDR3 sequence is CASSLENTDTQYF. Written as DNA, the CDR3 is TGTGCCAGCAGCTTAGAAAATACAGATACGCAGTATTTT.

The CDR3 sequence is CASSPETGSYNEQFF. The CDR3 DNA is TGTGCCAGCTCACCAGAGACGGGATCCTACAATGAGCAGTTCTTC. This chain uses TRBV18 with TRBJ2-1, with D tentatively TRBD2 (5 bases). The germline gives CDR1 KGHSH, CDR2 LQKENI. Trimming cost V 2 bases and J 1 base, with 9 bases left between them. The CDR3 sequence is 15 residues long.

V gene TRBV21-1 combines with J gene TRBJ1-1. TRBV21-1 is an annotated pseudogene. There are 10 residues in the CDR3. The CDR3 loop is CASKNTEAFF. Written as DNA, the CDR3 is TGTGCCAGCAAGAACACTGAAGCTTTCTTT.

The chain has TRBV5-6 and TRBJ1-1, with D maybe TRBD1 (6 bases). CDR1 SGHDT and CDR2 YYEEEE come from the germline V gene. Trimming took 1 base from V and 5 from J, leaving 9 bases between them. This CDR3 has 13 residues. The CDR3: CASSLTGSTEAFF. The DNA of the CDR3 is TGTGCCAGCAGCTTGACAGGGAGTACTGAAGCTTTCTTT. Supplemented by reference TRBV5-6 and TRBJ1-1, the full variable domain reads DAGVTQSPTHLIKTRGQQVTLRCSPKSGHDTVSWYQQALGQGPQFIFQYYEEEERQRGNFPDRFSGHQFPNYSSELNVNALLLGDSALYLCASSLTGSTEAFFGQGTRLTVV.

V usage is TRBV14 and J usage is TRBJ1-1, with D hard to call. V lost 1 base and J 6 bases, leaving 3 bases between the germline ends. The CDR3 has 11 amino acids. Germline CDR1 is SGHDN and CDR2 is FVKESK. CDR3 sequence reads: CASSQASEAFF. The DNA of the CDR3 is TGTGCCAGCAGCCAAGCGTCTGAAGCTTTCTTT.

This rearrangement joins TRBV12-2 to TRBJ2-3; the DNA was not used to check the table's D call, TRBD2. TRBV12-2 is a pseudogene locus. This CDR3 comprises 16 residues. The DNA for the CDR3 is TGTGCAAGTCGCTCCGTCGGGGGAAGTGGCACAGATACGCAGTATTTT. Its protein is CASRSVGGSGTDTQYF.

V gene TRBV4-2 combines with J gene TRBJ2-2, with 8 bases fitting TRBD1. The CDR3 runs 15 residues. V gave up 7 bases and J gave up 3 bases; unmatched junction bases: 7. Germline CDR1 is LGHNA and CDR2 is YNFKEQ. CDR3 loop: CASTRGTGDTGELFF. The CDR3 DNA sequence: TGTGCCAGCACCCGTGGGACAGGAGACACCGGGGAGCTGTTTTTT.

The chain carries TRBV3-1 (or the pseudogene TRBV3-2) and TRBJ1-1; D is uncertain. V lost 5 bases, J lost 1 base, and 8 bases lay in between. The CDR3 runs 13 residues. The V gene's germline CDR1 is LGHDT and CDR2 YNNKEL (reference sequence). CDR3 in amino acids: CASSIYRNTEAFF. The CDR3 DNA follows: TGTGCCAGCAGCATTTATAGGAACACTGAAGCTTTCTTT.

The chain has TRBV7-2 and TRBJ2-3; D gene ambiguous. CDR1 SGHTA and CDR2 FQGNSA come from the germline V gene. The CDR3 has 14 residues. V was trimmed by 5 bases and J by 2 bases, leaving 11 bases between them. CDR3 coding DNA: TGTGCCAGCAGCCTAGACACAACCACAGATACGCAGTATTTT. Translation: CASSLDTTTDTQYF.

The CDR3 is CASSQAAASYGYTF. CDR3 bases: TGCGCCAGCAGCCAAGCGGCTGCTAGCTATGGCTACACCTTC. The chain employs TRBV4-3 and TRBJ1-2; D remains unclear. Looked up from germline, CDR1 is LGHNA and CDR2 is YSLEER. The CDR3 is 14 amino acids. V was trimmed by 1 base and J by 4 bases, leaving 10 bases between them.

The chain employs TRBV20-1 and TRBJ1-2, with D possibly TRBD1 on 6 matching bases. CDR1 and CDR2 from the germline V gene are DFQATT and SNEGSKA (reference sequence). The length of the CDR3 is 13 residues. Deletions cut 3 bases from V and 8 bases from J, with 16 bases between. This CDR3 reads CSASRDNARGYTF. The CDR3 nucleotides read TGCAGTGCTAGTCGGGACAATGCGCGGGGCTACACCTTC.

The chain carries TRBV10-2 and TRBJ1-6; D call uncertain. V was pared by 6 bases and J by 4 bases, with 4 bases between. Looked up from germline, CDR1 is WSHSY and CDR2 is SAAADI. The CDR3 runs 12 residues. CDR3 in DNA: TGCGCCAGCAGCATTTATAATTCACCCCTCCACTTT. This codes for CASSIYNSPLHF.

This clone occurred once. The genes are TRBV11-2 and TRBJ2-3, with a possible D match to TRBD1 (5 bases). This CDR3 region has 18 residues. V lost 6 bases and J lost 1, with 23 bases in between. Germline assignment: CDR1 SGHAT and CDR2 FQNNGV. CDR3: CASSEDSGAQVGTDTQYF. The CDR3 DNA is TGTGCCAGCAGTGAAGATTCTGGGGCCCAGGTGGGCACAGATACGCAGTATTTT. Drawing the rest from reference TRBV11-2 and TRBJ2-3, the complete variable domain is EAGVAQSPRYKIIEKRQSVAFWCNPISGHATLYWYQQILGQGPKLLIQFQNNGVVDDSQLPKDRFSAERLKGVDSTLKIQPAKLEDSAVYLCASSEDSGAQVGTDTQYFGPGTRLTVL.

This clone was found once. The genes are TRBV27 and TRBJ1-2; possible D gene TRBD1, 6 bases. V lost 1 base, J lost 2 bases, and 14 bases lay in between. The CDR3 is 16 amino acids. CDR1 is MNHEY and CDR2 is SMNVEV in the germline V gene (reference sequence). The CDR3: CASSLYPSDRNYGYTF. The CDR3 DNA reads TGTGCCAGCAGTTTATACCCGTCCGACAGGAACTATGGCTACACCTTC.

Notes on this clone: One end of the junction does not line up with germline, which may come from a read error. CDR3 amino acids: CASRYYLQGKREYQETQYF. CDR3 bases: TGTGCCAGCAGATACTACTTACAGGGGAAGAGGGAGTACCAAGAGACCCAGTACTTC. This rearrangement joins TRBV6-2 or TRBV6-3 to TRBJ2-5, with 7 bases fitting TRBD1. Per germline, CDR1 MNHEY and CDR2 SVGEGT. The CDR3 has 19 residues.

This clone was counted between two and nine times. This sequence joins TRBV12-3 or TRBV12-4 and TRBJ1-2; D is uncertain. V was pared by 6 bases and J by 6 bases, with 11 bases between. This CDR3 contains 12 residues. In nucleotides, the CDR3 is TGTGCCAGCAGCTCGTCGCTTCATGGCTACACCTTC. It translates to CASSSSLHGYTF.

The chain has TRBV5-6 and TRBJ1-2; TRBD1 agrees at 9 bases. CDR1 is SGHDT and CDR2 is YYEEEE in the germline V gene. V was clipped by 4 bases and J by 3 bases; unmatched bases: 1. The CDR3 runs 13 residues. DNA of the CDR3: TGTGCCAGCAGCCGGACAGGGGACTATGGCTACACCTTC. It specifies CASSRTGDYGYTF.

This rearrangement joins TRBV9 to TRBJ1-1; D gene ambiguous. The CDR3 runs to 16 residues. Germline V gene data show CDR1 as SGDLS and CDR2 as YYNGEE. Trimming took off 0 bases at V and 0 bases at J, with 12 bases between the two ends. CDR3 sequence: CASSVGGNSMNTEAFF. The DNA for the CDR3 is TGTGCCAGCAGCGTAGGTGGCAACAGCATGAACACTGAAGCTTTCTTT.

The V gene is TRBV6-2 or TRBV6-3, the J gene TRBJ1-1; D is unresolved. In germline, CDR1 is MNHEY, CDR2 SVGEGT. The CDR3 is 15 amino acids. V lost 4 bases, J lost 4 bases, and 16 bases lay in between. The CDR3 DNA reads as TGTGCCAGCAGTTCCGGACTAGGGCGGTCCACTGAAGCTTTCTTT. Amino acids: CASSSGLGRSTEAFF.

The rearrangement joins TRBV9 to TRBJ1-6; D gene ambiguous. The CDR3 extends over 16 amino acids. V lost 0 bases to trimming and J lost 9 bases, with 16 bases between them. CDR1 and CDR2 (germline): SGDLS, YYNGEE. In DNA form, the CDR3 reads TGTGCCAGCAGCGTAGACCCCGTTCGGGTGGGTTCACCCCTCCACTTT. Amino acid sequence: CASSVDPVRVGSPLHF.

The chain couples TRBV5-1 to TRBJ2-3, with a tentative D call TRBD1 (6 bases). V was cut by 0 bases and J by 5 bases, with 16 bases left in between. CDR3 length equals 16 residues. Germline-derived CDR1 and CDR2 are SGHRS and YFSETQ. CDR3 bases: TGCGCCAGCAGCTTGGTGGGGGCGCTTCATAGAGATACGCAGTATTTT. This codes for CASSLVGALHRDTQYF.